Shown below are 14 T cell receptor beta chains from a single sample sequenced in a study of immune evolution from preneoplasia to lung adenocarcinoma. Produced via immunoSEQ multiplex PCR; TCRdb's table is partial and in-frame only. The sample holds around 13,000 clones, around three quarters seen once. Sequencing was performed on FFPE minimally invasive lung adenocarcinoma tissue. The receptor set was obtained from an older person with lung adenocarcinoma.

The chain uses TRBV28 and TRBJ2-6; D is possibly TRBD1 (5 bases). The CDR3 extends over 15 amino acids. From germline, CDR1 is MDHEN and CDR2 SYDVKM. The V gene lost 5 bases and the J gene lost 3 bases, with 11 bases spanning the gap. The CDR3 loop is CASSPPQGGANVLTF. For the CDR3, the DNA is TGTGCCAGCAGTCCCCCCCAGGGTGGGGCCAACGTCCTGACTTTC.

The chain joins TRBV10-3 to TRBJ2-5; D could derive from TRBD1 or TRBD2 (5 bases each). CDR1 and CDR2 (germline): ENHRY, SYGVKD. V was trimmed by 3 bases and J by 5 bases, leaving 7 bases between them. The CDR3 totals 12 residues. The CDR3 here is CAISDREETQYF. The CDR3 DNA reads TGTGCCATCAGTGACAGGGAGGAGACCCAGTACTTC.

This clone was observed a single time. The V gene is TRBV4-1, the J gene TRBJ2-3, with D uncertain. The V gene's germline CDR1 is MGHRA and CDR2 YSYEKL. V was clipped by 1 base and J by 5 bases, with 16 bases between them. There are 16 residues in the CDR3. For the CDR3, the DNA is TGCGCCAGCAGCCAAGTTAGCATTAAACGAGGAGATACGCAGTATTTT. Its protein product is CASSQVSIKRGDTQYF.

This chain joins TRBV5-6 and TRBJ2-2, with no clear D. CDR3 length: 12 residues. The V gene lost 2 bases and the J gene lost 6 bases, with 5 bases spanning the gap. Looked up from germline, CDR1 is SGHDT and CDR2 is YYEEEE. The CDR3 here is CASSFGSGELFF. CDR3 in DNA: TGTGCCAGCAGCTTCGGTTCCGGGGAGCTGTTTTTT.

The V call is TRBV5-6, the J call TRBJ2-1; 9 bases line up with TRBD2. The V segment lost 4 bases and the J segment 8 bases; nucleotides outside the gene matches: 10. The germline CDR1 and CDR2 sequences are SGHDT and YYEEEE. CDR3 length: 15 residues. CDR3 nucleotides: TGTGCCAGCAGCAGGTTCATAGCGGGAGTCGATGAGCAGTTCTTC. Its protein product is CASSRFIAGVDEQFF.

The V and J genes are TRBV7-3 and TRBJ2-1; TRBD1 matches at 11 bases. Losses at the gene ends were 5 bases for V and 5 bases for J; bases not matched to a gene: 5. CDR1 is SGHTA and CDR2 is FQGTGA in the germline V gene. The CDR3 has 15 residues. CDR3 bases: TGTGCCAGCAGCCCAGGGACAGGGGGACACAATGAGCAGTTCTTC. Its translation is CASSPGTGGHNEQFF.

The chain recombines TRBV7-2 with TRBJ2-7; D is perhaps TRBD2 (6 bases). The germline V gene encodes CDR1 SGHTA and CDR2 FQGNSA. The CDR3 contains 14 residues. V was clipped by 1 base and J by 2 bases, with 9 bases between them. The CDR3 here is CASSLVGGPYEQYF. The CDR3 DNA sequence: TGTGCCAGCAGCTTAGTGGGGGGTCCCTACGAGCAGTACTTC.

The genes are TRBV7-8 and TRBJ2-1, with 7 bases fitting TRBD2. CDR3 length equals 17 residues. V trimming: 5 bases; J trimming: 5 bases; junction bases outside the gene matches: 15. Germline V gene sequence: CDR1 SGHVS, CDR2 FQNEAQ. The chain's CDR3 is CASSLRGTNLLDNEQFF. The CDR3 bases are TGTGCCAGCAGCCTTCGTGGGACTAACCTACTAGACAATGAGCAGTTCTTC.

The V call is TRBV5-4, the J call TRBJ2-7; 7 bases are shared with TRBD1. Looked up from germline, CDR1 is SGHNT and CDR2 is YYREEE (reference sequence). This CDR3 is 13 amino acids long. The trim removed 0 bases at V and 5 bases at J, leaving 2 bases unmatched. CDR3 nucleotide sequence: TGTGCCAGCAGCTTGGATGACAGGGACGAGCAGTACTTC. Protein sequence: CASSLDDRDEQYF.

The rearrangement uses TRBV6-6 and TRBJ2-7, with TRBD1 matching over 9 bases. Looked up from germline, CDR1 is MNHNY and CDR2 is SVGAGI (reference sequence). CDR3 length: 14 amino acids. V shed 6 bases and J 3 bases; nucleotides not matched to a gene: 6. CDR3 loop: CASSSSGQGYEQYF. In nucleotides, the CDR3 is TGTGCCAGCAGCAGTTCGGGACAGGGCTACGAGCAGTACTTC.

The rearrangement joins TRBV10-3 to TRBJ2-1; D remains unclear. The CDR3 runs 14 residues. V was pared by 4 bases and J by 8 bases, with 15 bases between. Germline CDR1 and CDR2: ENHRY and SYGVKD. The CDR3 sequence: CAISVEVPRDEQFF. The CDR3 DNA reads TGTGCCATCAGTGTAGAAGTCCCGCGCGATGAGCAGTTCTTC.

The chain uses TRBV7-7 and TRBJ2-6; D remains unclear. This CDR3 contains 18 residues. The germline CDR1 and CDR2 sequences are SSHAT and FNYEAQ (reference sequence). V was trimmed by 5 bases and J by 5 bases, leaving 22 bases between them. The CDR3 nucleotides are TGTGCCAGCAGCGTGAATGATAAGCCACAAAGTCGGGCCAACGTCCTGACTTTC. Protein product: CASSVNDKPQSRANVLTF.

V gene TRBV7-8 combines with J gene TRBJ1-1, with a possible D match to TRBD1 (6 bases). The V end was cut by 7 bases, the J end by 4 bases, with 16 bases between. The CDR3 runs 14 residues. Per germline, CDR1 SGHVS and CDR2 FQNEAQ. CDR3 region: CASNEGVGVTEAFF. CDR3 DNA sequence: TGTGCCAGCAACGAGGGGGTGGGTGTCACTGAAGCTTTCTTT.

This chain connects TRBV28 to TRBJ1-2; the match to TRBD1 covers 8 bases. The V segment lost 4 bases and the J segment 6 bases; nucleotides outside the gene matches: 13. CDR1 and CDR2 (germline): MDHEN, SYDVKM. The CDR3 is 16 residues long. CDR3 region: CASSSSGGVGSDGYTF. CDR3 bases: TGTGCCAGCAGTTCGTCAGGGGGCGTAGGTTCGGATGGCTACACCTTC.